The 6 T cell receptor beta chains reported below all come from one sample, sequenced in a study of cytomegalovirus exposure and HLA in healthy donors. 60 Vbeta and 13 Jbeta primers were used in PCR. Assay: immunoSEQ multiplex PCR; the TCRdb copy retains only in-frame clones and omits some. The sample yields under 90,000 clones, about 90% seen once. Source material: PBMCs. The source of these receptors is a man aged 18 to 29 in good health and CMV-seronegative.

V usage is TRBV18 and J usage is TRBJ1-3; a possible D gene is TRBD1 (5 bases). The germline V gene has CDR1 KGHSH and CDR2 LQKENI. The CDR3 has 16 residues. Trimming cost V 1 base and J 0 bases, with 10 bases left between them. CDR3 protein: CASSPLDTNSGNTIYF. The DNA of the CDR3 is TGTGCCAGCTCACCACTGGACACGAACTCTGGAAACACCATATATTTT. Based on the CDR3 plus reference TRBV18 and TRBJ1-3, the full variable domain is NAGVMQNPRHLVRRRGQEARLRCSPMKGHSHVYWYRQLPEEGLKFMVYLQKENIIDESGMPKERFSAEFPKEGPSILRIQQVVRGDSAAYFCASSPLDTNSGNTIYFGEGSWLTVV.

This clone has a handful of counts. The genes are TRBV4-1 and TRBJ2-1; the match to TRBD2 covers 9 bases. Germline lookup yields CDR1 MGHRA and CDR2 YSYEKL. The length of the CDR3 is 16 residues. V shed 1 base, J shed 10 bases, and the junction held 11 bases outside the gene matches. This CDR3 reads CASSQGHGGRAWEQFF. The CDR3 DNA reads TGCGCCAGCAGCCAAGGGCATGGCGGGAGGGCCTGGGAGCAGTTCTTC.

This clone was detected a few times. The V gene is TRBV6-1, the J gene TRBJ1-2; a weak D match, TRBD1 (6 bases). Germline assignment: CDR1 MNHNS and CDR2 SASEGT. This CDR3 region has 15 residues. The V end was cut by 6 bases, the J end by 2 bases, with 16 bases between. The DNA for the CDR3 is TGTGCCAGCAGAACCTCGTGGGGGCGGAACTATGGCTACACCTTC. Translation: CASRTSWGRNYGYTF.

J is TRBJ2-1 and V is TRBV5-1, with D perhaps TRBD2 (6 bases). V gave up 2 bases and J gave up 6 bases, with 24 bases separating them. CDR1 and CDR2 (germline): SGHRS, YFSETQ. This CDR3 has 18 residues. CDR3 amino acids: CASSLAPLHMQGLNEQFF. The CDR3 bases are TGCGCCAGCAGCTTAGCCCCTCTTCATATGCAGGGACTCAATGAGCAGTTCTTC.

V gene TRBV19 combines with J gene TRBJ2-1, with D tentatively TRBD2 (7 bases). Germline CDR1 is LNHDA and CDR2 is SQIVND (reference sequence). Trimming took off 1 base at V and 10 bases at J, with 11 bases between the two ends. The CDR3 is made up of 13 amino acids. The chain's CDR3 is CASSIVGGREQFF. CDR3 coding DNA: TGTGCCAGTAGTATAGTCGGGGGGCGGGAGCAGTTCTTC.

This chain uses TRBV29-1 with TRBJ2-5; 10 bases are a match to TRBD2. Germline V gene data show CDR1 as SQVTM and CDR2 as ANQGSEA. With V trimmed by 2 bases and J by 3 bases, 3 bases remained unmatched. CDR3 length: 14 residues. CDR3 amino acids: CSVELAGVEETQYF. The DNA for the CDR3 is TGCAGCGTTGAACTAGCGGGAGTGGAAGAGACCCAGTACTTC.